This T cell receptor beta chain was identified during a study of T cells in Graves' hyperthyroidism and ophthalmopathy. The TCR beta CDR3 regions underwent amplification using RNA transcripts as the source. Researchers ran a first-round RT-PCR on the TCR CDR3 using the HTBI primer set. TCRdb re-called the multiplex PCR reads with MiXCR, one entry per CDR3 protein. The data contain hundreds of thousands of distinct CDR3 sequences, more than 15% of them singletons. The CDR3 runs 15 residues. Germline trimming cut 5 bases from V and 5 bases from J; bases unmatched to any gene: 7. Germline V gene sequence: CDR1 LNHDA, CDR2 SQIVND (reference sequence).

The sequencing sample was made of blood. The chain has TRBV19 and TRBJ2-3; the match to TRBD1 covers 10 bases. The receptor was derived from a woman aged 18-29 years with Graves' hyperthyroidism that later progressed to Graves' ophthalmopathy. The CDR3 spells CASSSRQGAGDTQYF. CDR3 coding DNA: TGTGCCAGTAGTTCCCGACAGGGGGCGGGAGATACGCAGTATTTT.